In this sample, the clone carrying this T cell receptor (beta chain) turned up a few times. Its antigen remains unknown. The CDR3 runs 18 residues. CDR1 and CDR2 from the germline V gene are SGHDT and YYEEEE. Trimming took 2 bases from V and 0 from J; bases not matched to a gene: 12. With template switching, a universal primer site was added, and the cDNA carried unique molecular identifiers. MiXCR was run by TCRdb on the 5' RACE reads, yielding one entry per CDR3 protein. Here the sample spans fewer than 250,000 distinct CDR3 sequences, about a tenth being singletons. This sample is part of a study of identical twins. The study, taken as a whole, reports: In beta out-of-frame sequences, the excess sharing between twins was weaker. Diverse VJ usage suggested most zero-insertion clonotypes were not invariant T cells. Monozygotic twins shared more out-of-frame TCR alpha than recombination models predicted.

This chain joins TRBV5-6 and TRBJ2-3; the match to TRBD2 covers 7 bases. Source material: memory (CD45RO+) T cells sorted from blood. The sequence derives from a woman between 18 and 29 years old in good health. In DNA, the CDR3 is TGTGCCAGCAGCTTACCTGCCTCCTGGCGGGGGAGCACAGATACGCAGTATTTT. Its translation is CASSLPASWRGSTDTQYF.